Presented here are 30 T cell receptor beta chains from one specimen sequenced in a study of neurological immune-mediated disorders. TCRdb reprocessed the 5' RACE reads via MiXCR and lists one record per CDR3 protein. The sample records 65,000 to 75,000 distinct CDR3 sequences, 4.5% to 5.5% being singletons. The sample taken for sequencing was PBMCs. The receptors come from a woman in her 70s with multiple sclerosis.

The V gene is TRBV12-3 or TRBV12-4, the J gene TRBJ2-3, with 9 nucleotides matching TRBD2. The CDR3 is 15 residues long. J lost 2 bases, V lost 8 bases, and 8 bases had no gene match. The CDR3 protein is CASREREATTDTQYF. Written as DNA, the CDR3 is TGTGCCAGCCGCGAGCGGGAGGCGACCACAGATACGCAGTATTTT.

This clonotype has ten or more counts. The chain is built from TRBV5-1 and TRBJ2-1; the D is unclear. V was pared by 2 bases and J by 2 bases, with 8 bases between. CDR3 length: 14 amino acids. Germline loops: CDR1 SGHRS, CDR2 YFSETQ. The CDR3 DNA follows: TGCGCCAGCAGCTTCGGCGGAACCTACAATGAGCAGTTCTTC. Amino acid sequence: CASSFGGTYNEQFF.

In this sample, this clonotype turned up many times. The chain uses TRBV7-6 and TRBJ2-5, with 9 bases matching TRBD1. Trimming removed 1 base from V and 3 bases from J; junction bases left unmatched: 3. In germline, CDR1 is SGHVS, CDR2 FNYEAQ. The CDR3 runs to 15 residues. CDR3 nucleotides: TGTGCCAGCAGCTTAGATACAGGGGGCAAAGAGACCCAGTACTTC. It is translated as CASSLDTGGKETQYF.

This clonotype was found many times. This chain links TRBV7-2 with TRBJ2-7; D might be TRBD2 (5 bases). V was trimmed by 2 bases and J by 5 bases, leaving 10 bases between them. This CDR3 has 13 amino acids. Germline-derived CDR1 and CDR2 are SGHTA and FQGNSA. CDR3 sequence reads: CASSLNGVHEQYF. CDR3 bases: TGTGCCAGCAGCTTAAACGGGGTCCACGAGCAGTACTTC. The full variable domain, with the rest looked up from reference TRBV7-2 and TRBJ2-7, is GAGVSQSPSNKVTEKGKDVELRCDPISGHTALYWYRQSLGQGLEFLIYFQGNSAPDKSGLPSDRFSAERTGGSVSTLTIQRTQQEDSAVYLCASSLNGVHEQYFGPGTRLTVT.

This clonotype appeared many times. The chain combines TRBV19 with TRBJ1-5, with D uncertain. The germline V gene has CDR1 LNHDA and CDR2 SQIVND (reference sequence). V was trimmed by 4 bases and J by 5 bases, leaving 12 bases between them. CDR3 length: 14 amino acids. CDR3 region: CASSRVGFDQPQHF. CDR3 in DNA: TGTGCCAGTAGTAGAGTAGGCTTCGATCAGCCCCAGCATTTT.

This clonotype occurred many times. The V call is TRBV20-1, the J call TRBJ1-4; D is uncertain. V was shortened by 1 base and J by 3 bases, with 6 bases between the two germline ends. Germline loops: CDR1 DFQATT, CDR2 SNEGSKA (reference sequence). This CDR3 region has 13 residues. The CDR3 loop reads CSARGQANEKLFF. For the CDR3, the DNA is TGCAGTGCTAGAGGCCAGGCTAATGAAAAACTGTTTTTT.

The sample holds many counts of this clonotype. V usage is TRBV20-1 and J usage is TRBJ2-2; 9 positions match TRBD2. Trimming cost V 6 bases and J 4 bases; bases outside gene matches: 12. The CDR3 has 16 residues. Germline lookup yields CDR1 DFQATT and CDR2 SNEGSKA (reference sequence). The CDR3 nucleotides are TGCAGTGCCCAGCGTCGGCGGGAGGGCCTCACCGGGGAGCTGTTTTTT. This encodes CSAQRRREGLTGELFF.

About this clonotype: A much more abundant neighbour one base away suggests this may be a read error. The chain joins TRBV20-1 to TRBJ1-1, with no clear D. The CDR3 is made up of 12 amino acids. V gave up 0 bases and J gave up 8 bases, with 10 bases separating them. CDR1 is DFQATT, CDR2 SNEGSKA, per germline (reference sequence). CDR3 nucleotide sequence: TGCAGTGCTAGAGATCATTCCAGGGAAGCTTTCTTT. This sequence encodes CSARDHSREAFF.

This clonotype was counted ten times or more. This chain connects TRBV11-2 to TRBJ2-1; a weak D match, TRBD2 (6 bases). V was pared by 0 bases and J by 0 bases, with 18 bases between. The CDR3 runs to 19 residues. Germline CDR1 and CDR2: SGHAT and FQNNGV. The DNA of the CDR3 is TGTGCCAGCAGCTTAGATACCTGGGACTTCCGCCCCTCCTACAATGAGCAGTTCTTC. Translation: CASSLDTWDFRPSYNEQFF.

This clonotype was counted ten times or more. The J gene is TRBJ2-1, the V gene TRBV5-1; perhaps TRBD2 as D (5 bases). The CDR3 spans 19 residues. Deletions cut 0 bases from V and 3 bases from J, with 22 bases between. The germline CDR1 and CDR2 sequences are SGHRS and YFSETQ. This CDR3 reads CASSLEGEPEPSIYNEQFF. Written as DNA, the CDR3 is TGCGCCAGCAGCTTGGAGGGAGAACCGGAACCCTCCATCTACAATGAGCAGTTCTTC.

This clonotype was seen ten or more times. The chain employs TRBV27 and TRBJ2-1; D perhaps matches TRBD1 (6 bases). This CDR3 is built from 17 residues. Germline V gene lookup returns CDR1 MNHEY and CDR2 SMNVEV (reference sequence). V gave up 2 bases and J gave up 4 bases, with 18 bases separating them. The CDR3 DNA sequence: TGTGCCAGCAGTTTACTCTACAGGGATAAGACGTACAATGAGCAGTTCTTC. Its translation: CASSLLYRDKTYNEQFF.

This clonotype has ten or more counts. The chain employs TRBV7-2 and TRBJ2-1; D is perhaps TRBD1 (5 bases). The germline V and J ends were trimmed by 5 bases and 7 bases, with 15 bases remaining between them. The germline gives CDR1 SGHTA, CDR2 FQGNSA. The CDR3 is 14 amino acids. The CDR3, as DNA: TGTGCCAGCAGCCTAGGGGCGAGCCCGAATGAGCAGTTCTTC. It encodes CASSLGASPNEQFF.

This clonotype was seen at least ten times. The rearrangement uses TRBV5-1 and TRBJ2-1, with TRBD2 matching over 7 bases. The CDR3 has 15 residues. V shed 2 bases and J 1 base; nucleotides not matched to a gene: 3. The germline CDR1 and CDR2 sequences are SGHRS and YFSETQ. For the CDR3, the DNA is TGCGCCAGCAGCTTTACAGCGGGATCCTACAATGAGCAGTTCTTC. This sequence encodes CASSFTAGSYNEQFF.

This clonotype was detected ten times or more. J is TRBJ1-1 and V is TRBV20-1, with D possibly matching TRBD1 (5 bases). The CDR3 is 12 amino acids. V was trimmed by 7 bases and J by 7 bases, leaving 16 bases between them. In germline, CDR1 is DFQATT, CDR2 SNEGSKA (reference sequence). Written as DNA, the CDR3 is TGCAGTGGGTCGACAGCAGACTATGAAGCTTTCTTT. Its translation: CSGSTADYEAFF.

The V gene is TRBV9, the J gene TRBJ2-2, with TRBD2 matching over 12 bases. V lost 4 bases, J lost 5 bases, and 3 bases stayed unmatched. This CDR3 has 15 residues. Germline V gene sequence: CDR1 SGDLS, CDR2 YYNGEE. CDR3 region: CASSSGLAGTGELFF. The DNA for the CDR3 is TGTGCCAGCAGCTCCGGACTAGCGGGAACCGGGGAGCTGTTTTTT.

This clonotype was counted a few times. The chain couples TRBV6-5 to TRBJ2-6; D not resolved. Trimming shortened V by 0 bases and J by 0 bases, and 6 bases separated the two germline ends. In germline, CDR1 is MNHEY, CDR2 SVGAGI. This CDR3 comprises 16 residues. The CDR3 protein is CASSYSPVSGANVLTF. The CDR3 nucleotides are TGTGCCAGCAGTTACTCTCCAGTCTCTGGGGCCAACGTCCTGACTTTC.

The chain carries TRBV27 and TRBJ2-7; TRBD1 matches 7 bases. From germline, CDR1 is MNHEY and CDR2 SMNVEV (reference sequence). Trimming took 6 bases from V and 1 from J; bases not matched to a gene: 9. The CDR3 is made up of 15 amino acids. DNA for the CDR3: TGTGCCAGCAGAGACACCGCGACAGGGTCCTACGAGCAGTACTTC. It codes for CASRDTATGSYEQYF.

Many counts were recorded for this clonotype. The rearrangement uses TRBV7-6 and TRBJ2-1; no clear D gene. This CDR3 is built from 13 residues. Germline CDR1 is SGHVS and CDR2 is FNYEAQ. V dropped 3 bases and J dropped 5 bases, with 8 bases sitting between them. CDR3 bases: TGTGCCAGCAGCTTCGGGCAGAACAATGAGCAGTTCTTC. Amino acids: CASSFGQNNEQFF.

This clonotype has at least ten counts. V gene TRBV29-1 combines with J gene TRBJ2-7, with D perhaps assigned TRBD1 or TRBD2 (6 bases each). This CDR3 spans 14 amino acids. V lost 7 bases to trimming and J lost 0 bases, with 16 bases between them. Germline assignment: CDR1 SQVTM and CDR2 ANQGSEA. The CDR3 bases are TGCAGCGCCGCGGGACACCAACCCTCCTACGAGCAGTACTTC. Protein product: CSAAGHQPSYEQYF.

The V gene is TRBV7-2, the J gene TRBJ2-3; D is possibly TRBD2 (6 bases). CDR1 SGHTA and CDR2 FQGNSA come from the germline V gene. Between the trimmed V and J ends, which lost 4 bases and 12 bases, there was a span of 20 bases. CDR3 length equals 14 residues. The CDR3 loop is CASSYMTSTAPQYF. As DNA, the CDR3 is TGTGCCAGCAGCTATATGACTAGTACGGCACCACAGTATTTT.

This clonotype was counted ten times or more. The gene calls are TRBV20-1 and TRBJ2-7; unclear D gene. The CDR3 runs to 10 residues. Germline V CDR1 and CDR2: DFQATT, SNEGSKA (reference sequence). The V and J ends lost 6 bases and 6 bases respectively, with 9 bases between them. CDR3: CSALFGEQYF. In DNA, the CDR3 is TGCAGTGCCCTCTTTGGCGAGCAGTACTTC.

This clonotype was seen at least ten times. The J gene is TRBJ1-3, the V gene TRBV12-3 or TRBV12-4; tentatively, D is TRBD1 (6 bases). The CDR3 consists of 16 residues. Trimming took 3 bases from V and 3 from J, leaving 15 bases between them. CDR3 amino acids: CASSLGDTIRGNTIYF. DNA of the CDR3: TGTGCCAGCAGTTTGGGGGACACCATTCGTGGAAACACCATATATTTT.

This clonotype was seen ten or more times. V gene TRBV10-3 combines with J gene TRBJ2-7; TRBD2 matches 14 bases. CDR1 is ENHRY, CDR2 SYGVKD, per germline. The J segment lost 2 bases and the V segment lost 6 bases, leaving 18 bases of the junction unmatched. The length of the CDR3 is 20 residues. The chain's CDR3 is CAIRPSPGTSGSGGTYEQYF. The CDR3 DNA sequence: TGTGCCATCAGGCCTTCCCCGGGGACTAGCGGGAGTGGGGGCACCTACGAGCAGTACTTC.

The table lists this clonotype with many counts. This sequence joins TRBV7-2 and TRBJ2-1; the match to TRBD2 covers 7 bases. V shed 5 bases, J shed 9 bases, and the junction held 7 bases outside the gene matches. Germline V lookup: CDR1 SGHTA, CDR2 FQGNSA. The CDR3 is made up of 13 amino acids. CDR3 sequence (DNA): TGTGCCAGCAGCCTAAGACTAGCTGGTGAGCAGTTCTTC. Amino acids: CASSLRLAGEQFF.

The sample holds many counts of this clonotype. The J gene is TRBJ2-1, the V gene TRBV6-6, with D perhaps assigned TRBD1 or TRBD2 (6 bases each). The germline CDR1 and CDR2 sequences are MNHNY and SVGAGI (reference sequence). V was cut by 7 bases and J by 7 bases, with 23 bases left in between. The CDR3 runs to 16 residues. This chain's CDR3 is CASTDRQAPRGNEQFF. The CDR3 nucleotides read TGTGCCAGCACCGACAGGCAGGCCCCACGGGGGAATGAGCAGTTCTTC.

In DNA, the CDR3 is TGTGCCAGCAGAAGGACTAACACAGATACGCAGTATTTT. This sequence encodes CASRRTNTDTQYF. The rearrangement links TRBV2 to TRBJ2-3; D may be TRBD2 (6 bases). This CDR3 has 13 amino acids. With 6 bases removed from V and 2 bases from J, the gap between germline ends came to 9 bases. Germline lookup yields CDR1 SNHLY and CDR2 FYNNEI.

V and J are TRBV20-1 and TRBJ1-2, with 8 positions matching TRBD1. With 6 bases clipped from V and 3 bases from J, the junction kept 9 bases outside the gene matches. The V gene's germline CDR1 is DFQATT and CDR2 SNEGSKA (reference sequence). This CDR3 region has 14 residues. CDR3 sequence (DNA): TGCAGTGCGCTCGAGGACAGGGTAGACTATGGCTACACCTTC. Translated, it gives CSALEDRVDYGYTF.

This clonotype appeared many times. V gene TRBV7-2 combines with J gene TRBJ2-7; D gene unclear. Germline CDR1 and CDR2: SGHTA and FQGNSA. Deletions cut 0 bases from V and 7 bases from J, with 4 bases between. The CDR3 extends over 11 amino acids. CDR3 coding DNA: TGTGCCAGCAGCTTAGCGTGGGAGCAGTACTTC. The encoded protein is CASSLAWEQYF.

This clonotype came up many times. The J gene is TRBJ1-5, the V gene TRBV7-8; tentatively, D is TRBD1 (5 bases). The CDR3 totals 15 residues. Trimming removed 5 bases from V and 7 bases from J, with 18 bases in between. Germline CDR1 is SGHVS and CDR2 is FQNEAQ. This chain's CDR3 is CASSPEGTWGQPQHF. CDR3 bases: TGTGCCAGCAGCCCGGAAGGTACTTGGGGGCAGCCCCAGCATTTT.

Ten or more counts support this clonotype. This chain joins TRBV12-3 or TRBV12-4 and TRBJ2-7, with D unresolved. Trimming removed 2 bases from V and 4 bases from J, with 6 bases in between. The CDR3 totals 12 residues. The CDR3 here is CASSLMGYEQYF. Here the CDR3 DNA reads TGTGCCAGCAGTTTAATGGGGTACGAGCAGTACTTC.